These T cell receptor beta chains were read from a single sample in a study of shared clonotypes between healthy human individuals. Here immunoSEQ multiplex PCR was the method, and the copy in TCRdb shows in-frame clones only, minus some. The repertoire holds some 360,000 clones, 73% seen once, with 10% in the top ten. Material: memory CD4+ T cells sorted from blood. The receptors were sampled from a man aged 25-45 years in good health. CDR3s include the opening cysteine and the closing phenylalanine or tryptophan. Each record gives: J gene, V gene, D gene, clone size, CDR3 protein, CDR3 DNA. D genes are given only for firm matches. Part of the rows lack a size; the others show once, few, many or a class for expanded clones.

>TRBJ2-5|TRBV11-2|NA|NA
CASSLDLGTSRTQYF
TGTGCCAGCAGCTTAGATCTTGGGACCTCAAGGACCCAGTACTTC
>TRBJ2-7|TRBV6-6|NA|NA
CASSDDQPTVHEQYF
TGTGCCAGCAGTGACGACCAGCCCACGGTCCACGAGCAGTACTTC
>TRBJ1-1|TRBV6-1|NA|NA
CASRLEMNTEAFF
TGTGCCAGCAGATTAGAAATGAACACTGAAGCTTTCTTT
>TRBJ2-1|TRBV19|TRBD2|NA
CASSISLAANNEQFF
TGTGCCAGTAGTATATCCCTAGCGGCCAACAATGAGCAGTTCTTC
>TRBJ2-2|TRBV28|TRBD2|NA
CASRPWRLAGPRGTGELFF
TGTGCCAGCAGGCCCTGGAGACTAGCGGGACCGAGGGGCACCGGGGAGCTGTTTTTT
>TRBJ1-2|TRBV9|TRBD1|NA
CASSESTGNYGYTF
TGTGCCAGCAGCGAATCGACAGGGAACTATGGCTACACCTTC
>TRBJ2-4|TRBV5-8|NA|NA
CASSWPQEENIQYF
TGTGCCAGCAGCTGGCCTCAGGAGGAAAACATTCAGTACTTC
>TRBJ2-5|TRBV10-2|TRBD1|NA
CASSGTGIPQETQYF
TGCGCCAGCAGTGGGACAGGGATTCCGCAAGAGACCCAGTACTTC
>TRBJ1-2|TRBV6-6|TRBD1|NA
CASSGQVAFYGYTF
TGTGCCAGCAGTGGACAGGTCGCATTCTATGGCTACACCTTC
>TRBJ1-1|TRBV10-3|TRBD1|NA
CASRQGGVNTEAFF
TGTGCCAGCAGACAGGGAGGAGTGAACACTGAAGCTTTCTTT
>TRBJ1-4|TRBV5-1|NA|NA
CASSLEGVGEKLFF
TGCGCCAGCAGCTTGGAAGGAGTCGGTGAAAAACTGTTTTTT
>TRBJ2-3|TRBV2|TRBD2|NA
CASSEFAGVIADTQYF
TGTGCCAGCAGTGAATTCGCGGGAGTCATTGCAGATACGCAGTATTTT
>TRBJ2-5|TRBV27|NA|NA
CASSLIAVRKETQYF
TGTGCCAGCAGTTTGATCGCCGTCCGCAAAGAGACCCAGTACTTC
>TRBJ2-7|TRBV19|NA|NA
CASSRYGTQGSEQYF
TGTGCCAGTAGTAGGTACGGGACCCAGGGGTCCGAGCAGTACTTC
>TRBJ2-1|TRBV7-8|NA|NA
CASSWATEHEQFF
TGTGCCAGCAGCTGGGCCACCGAGCATGAGCAGTTCTTC
>TRBJ2-7|TRBV28|NA|NA
CASSHDRGWVSYEQYF
TGTGCCAGCAGCCACGATAGGGGGTGGGTCTCCTACGAGCAGTACTTC
>TRBJ2-5|TRBV14|NA|few
CASSQDIRFGRRETQYF
TGTGCCAGCAGCCAAGATATAAGATTTGGGAGGCGAGAGACCCAGTACTTC
>TRBJ1-2|TRBV2|NA|NA
CASSSWGGSYGYTF
TGTGCCAGCAGTTCGTGGGGTGGAAGCTATGGCTACACCTTC
>TRBJ1-5|TRBV5-1|NA|NA
CASSLGQSSNQPQHF
TGCGCCAGCAGCTTGGGACAGAGTAGCAATCAGCCCCAGCATTTT
>TRBJ2-2|TRBV6-5|TRBD1|once
CASSLLDRVGGELFF
TGTGCCAGCAGCTTACTAGACAGGGTCGGCGGGGAGCTGTTTTTT
>TRBJ2-1|TRBV10-1|TRBD2|NA
CASSRYTPSGLSYNEQFF
TGCGCCAGCAGCCGATATACACCTAGCGGCCTCTCCTACAATGAGCAGTTCTTC
>TRBJ1-5|TRBV2|NA|NA
CASSTGEVSAQHF
TGTGCCAGCAGCACAGGAGAGGTTTCGGCCCAGCATTTT
>TRBJ2-7|TRBV18|NA|NA
CASSPRWDEQYF
TGTGCCAGCTCACCCCGCTGGGACGAGCAGTACTTC
>TRBJ2-3|TRBV11-3|NA|NA
CASSPKRGGTDTQYF
TGTGCCAGCAGCCCCAAGAGGGGTGGCACAGATACGCAGTATTTT
>TRBJ2-2|TRBV12-5|NA|NA
CASGPHTGELFF
TGTGCTAGTGGTCCCCACACCGGGGAGCTGTTTTTT
>TRBJ2-5|TRBV5-1|NA|NA
CASSLGSASDKETQYF
TGCGCCAGCAGCTTGGGTTCTGCCAGTGATAAAGAGACCCAGTACTTC
>TRBJ2-3|TRBV5-4|TRBD2|NA
CASSTGTTRTDTQYF
TGTGCCAGCAGTACCGGGACTACCCGCACAGATACGCAGTATTTT
>TRBJ2-2|TRBV29-1|TRBD1|few
CSAIGQGGTGELFF
TGCAGCGCGATCGGACAGGGGGGCACCGGGGAGCTGTTTTTT
>TRBJ1-4|TRBV6-5|TRBD1|NA
CASRPQGDVNEKLFF
TGTGCCAGCCGACCCCAGGGGGACGTTAATGAAAAACTGTTTTTT
>TRBJ1-2|TRBV28|NA|NA
CASSFRLDTRRDGYTF
TGTGCCAGCAGTTTCCGACTAGACACACGGAGGGATGGCTACACCTTC
>TRBJ2-3|TRBV6-5|NA|few
CASSPGTFTDTQYF
TGTGCCAGCAGTCCCGGGACGTTTACAGATACGCAGTATTTT
>TRBJ2-7|TRBV28|NA|NA
CASSLSGVSSYEQYF
TGTGCCAGCAGTTTATCCGGGGTTAGCTCCTACGAGCAGTACTTC
>TRBJ2-7|TRBV5-1|NA|NA
CASSLAMGHTYEQYF
TGCGCCAGCAGCTTGGCCATGGGACATACCTACGAGCAGTACTTC
>TRBJ1-2|TRBV19|NA|NA
CASNLRAAKNYGYTF
TGTGCCAGTAATCTGAGGGCAGCGAAGAACTATGGCTACACCTTC
>TRBJ2-5|TRBV2|NA|NA
CASSPWGWETQYF
TGTGCCAGCAGTCCGTGGGGGTGGGAGACCCAGTACTTC
>TRBJ1-2|TRBV6-1|NA|few
CASSGGQSGYTF
TGTGCCAGCAGTGGGGGACAATCGGGCTACACCTTC
>TRBJ2-1|TRBV5-1|TRBD2|NA
CASSLDSGGYNEQFF
TGCGCCAGCAGCTTGGATAGCGGGGGGTACAATGAGCAGTTCTTC
>TRBJ2-7|TRBV7-9|NA|once
CASSPDVSYEQYF
TGTGCCAGCAGCCCGGACGTCTCCTACGAGCAGTACTTC
>TRBJ2-5|TRBV30|NA|NA
CAWSGTGQETQYF
TGTGCCTGGAGTGGGACGGGGCAAGAGACCCAGTACTTC
>TRBJ1-1|TRBV6-6|NA|NA
CASRVGDTEAFF
TGTGCCAGCAGGGTAGGGGACACTGAAGCTTTCTTT
>TRBJ2-7|TRBV2|TRBD1|NA
CASSDLDQGAYEQYF
TGTGCCAGCAGTGATCTCGATCAGGGGGCCTACGAGCAGTACTTC
>TRBJ2-3|TRBV19|NA|NA
CASRPASMGTQYF
TGTGCCAGTAGGCCCGCCTCCATGGGTACGCAGTATTTT
>TRBJ1-2|TRBV5-6|NA|few
CASSLVQGPGYGYTF
TGTGCCAGCAGCTTGGTCCAGGGCCCGGGGTATGGCTACACCTTC
>TRBJ2-7|TRBV4-3|NA|once
CASSQSSFGGIQYF
TGCGCCAGCAGCCAATCCTCTTTCGGTGGAATCCAGTACTTC
>TRBJ2-2|TRBV6-4|NA|NA
CASKAQTNTGELFF
TGTGCCAGCAAGGCACAGACCAACACCGGGGAGCTGTTTTTT
>TRBJ2-3|TRBV18|NA|NA
CASSPQRVGDTQYF
TGTGCCAGCTCACCACAACGGGTAGGAGATACGCAGTATTTT
>TRBJ2-1|TRBV18|TRBD2|few
CASSPIGTGRERYEQFF
TGTGCCAGCTCACCCATCGGGACGGGGCGGGAGAGGTATGAGCAGTTCTTC
>TRBJ1-5|TRBV5-1|TRBD1|NA
CASSPIPTGVSNQPQHF
TGCGCCAGCAGCCCTATACCGACAGGGGTAAGCAATCAGCCCCAGCATTTT
>TRBJ2-7|TRBV5-1|NA|NA
CASSLVLGGAIYEQYF
TGCGCCAGCAGCTTGGTTCTTGGGGGCGCGATTTACGAGCAGTACTTC
>TRBJ2-2|TRBV5-1|NA|few
CASSLVGSNTGELFF
TGCGCCAGCAGCTTGGTCGGCTCCAACACCGGGGAGCTGTTTTTT
>TRBJ2-2|TRBV6-1|NA|NA
CASKTDGNTGELFF
TGTGCCAGCAAAACGGACGGGAACACCGGGGAGCTGTTTTTT
>TRBJ1-2|TRBV5-1|TRBD1|NA
CASSLNQGQSYGYTF
TGCGCCAGCAGCTTGAACCAGGGACAGAGCTATGGCTACACCTTC
>TRBJ1-2|TRBV9|TRBD1|NA
CASSVDGQGTPVYGYTF
TGTGCCAGCAGCGTGGATGGACAGGGTACCCCCGTATATGGCTACACCTTC
>TRBJ1-1|TRBV19|NA|many
CASTNGGSTEAFF
TGTGCCAGTACCAATGGGGGAAGCACTGAAGCTTTCTTT
>TRBJ2-5|TRBV7-9|TRBD1|few
CASRADRAQETQYF
TGTGCCAGCAGGGCGGACAGGGCTCAAGAGACCCAGTACTTC